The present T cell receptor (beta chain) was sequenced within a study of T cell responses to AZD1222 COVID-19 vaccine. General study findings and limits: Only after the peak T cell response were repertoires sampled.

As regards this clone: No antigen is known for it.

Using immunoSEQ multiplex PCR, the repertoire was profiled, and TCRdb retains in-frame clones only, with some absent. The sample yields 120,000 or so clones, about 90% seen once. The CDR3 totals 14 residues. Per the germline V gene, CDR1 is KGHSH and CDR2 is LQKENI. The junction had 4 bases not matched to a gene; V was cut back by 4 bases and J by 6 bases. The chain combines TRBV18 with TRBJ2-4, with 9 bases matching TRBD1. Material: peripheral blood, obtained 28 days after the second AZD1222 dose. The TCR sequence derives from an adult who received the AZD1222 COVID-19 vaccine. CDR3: CASSLTDRGNIQYF. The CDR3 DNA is TGTGCCAGCTCACTCACGGACAGGGGAAACATTCAGTACTTC.